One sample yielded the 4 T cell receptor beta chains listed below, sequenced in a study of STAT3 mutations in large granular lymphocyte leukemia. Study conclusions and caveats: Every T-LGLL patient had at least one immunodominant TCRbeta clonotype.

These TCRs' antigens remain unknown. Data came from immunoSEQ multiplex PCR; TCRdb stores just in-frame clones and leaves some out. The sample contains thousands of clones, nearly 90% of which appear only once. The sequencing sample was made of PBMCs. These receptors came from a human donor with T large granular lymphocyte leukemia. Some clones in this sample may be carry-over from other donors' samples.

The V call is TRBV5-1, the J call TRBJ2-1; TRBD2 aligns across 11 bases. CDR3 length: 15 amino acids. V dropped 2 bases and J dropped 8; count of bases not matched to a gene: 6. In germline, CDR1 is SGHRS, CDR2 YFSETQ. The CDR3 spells CASSFTSGSWDEQFF. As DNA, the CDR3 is TGCGCCAGCAGCTTTACTAGCGGGAGCTGGGATGAGCAGTTCTTC.

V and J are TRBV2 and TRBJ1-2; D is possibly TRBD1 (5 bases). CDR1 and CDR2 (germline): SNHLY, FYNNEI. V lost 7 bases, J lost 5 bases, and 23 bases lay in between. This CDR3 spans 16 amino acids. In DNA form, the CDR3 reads TGTGCCAGCAAGTGGGGAAGTCCGACAGCCCCATATGGCTACACCTTC. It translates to CASKWGSPTAPYGYTF. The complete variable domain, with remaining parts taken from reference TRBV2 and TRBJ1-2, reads EPEVTQTPSHQVTQMGQEVILRCVPISNHLYFYWYRQILGQKVEFLVSFYNNEISEKSEIFDDQFSVERPDGSNFTLKIRSTKLEDSAMYFCASKWGSPTAPYGYTFGSGTRLTVV.

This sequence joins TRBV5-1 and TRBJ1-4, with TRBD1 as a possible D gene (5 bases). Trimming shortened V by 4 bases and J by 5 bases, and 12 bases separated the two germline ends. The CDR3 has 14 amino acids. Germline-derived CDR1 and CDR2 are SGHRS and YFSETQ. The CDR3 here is CASSRGGKNEKLFF. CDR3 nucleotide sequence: TGCGCCAGCAGCCGGGGGGGAAAGAATGAAAAACTGTTTTTT. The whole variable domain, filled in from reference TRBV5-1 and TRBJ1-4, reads KAGVTQTPRYLIKTRGQQVTLSCSPISGHRSVSWYQQTPGQGLQFLFEYFSETQRNKGNFPGRFSGRQFSNSRSEMNVSTLELGDSALYLCASSRGGKNEKLFFGSGTQLSVL.

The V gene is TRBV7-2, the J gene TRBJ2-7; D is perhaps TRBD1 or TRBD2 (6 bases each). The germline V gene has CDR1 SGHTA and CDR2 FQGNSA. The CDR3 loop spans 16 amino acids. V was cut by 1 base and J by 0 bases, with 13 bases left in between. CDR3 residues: CASSLVGGPTSYEQYV. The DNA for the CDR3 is TGTGCCAGCAGCTTAGTAGGGGGGCCTACCTCCTACGAGCAGTACGTC.